The rows below give T cell receptor beta chains drawn from one sample of a study of blood T cell repertoires in COVID-19. Libraries were prepared by immunoSEQ multiplex PCR; TCRdb keeps only in-frame clonotypes and omits some of them. The table lists 140,000 or so clones, approximately 87% of them singletons. The specimen sequenced was peripheral blood. The receptors shown here come from a woman aged 45-60 years with active or convalescent COVID-19. Both conserved end residues are part of each CDR3. The D gene is left open where the match is weak. Clone size, where shown, is once, few, many, or a class for clones that have expanded.

cdr3_aa	cdr3_nt	d_call	clone_size	v_call	j_call	cdr3_length
CASASVRTSNYEQYF	TGTGCTAGTGCCAGCGTCCGTACCTCCAACTACGAGCAGTACTTC	NA	once	TRBV12-5	TRBJ2-7	15
CASSFFSSSSTDTQYF	TGTGCCAGCAGCTTCTTCAGTTCGTCTAGCACAGATACGCAGTATTTT	NA	NA	TRBV7-3	TRBJ2-3	16
CASSLEGAGELFF	TGTGCCAGCAGCTTAGAGGGGGCCGGGGAGCTGTTTTTT	NA	NA	TRBV7-9	TRBJ2-2	13
CASSSTGNYGYTF	TGTGCCAGCAGCTCAACAGGGAACTATGGCTACACCTTC	NA	NA	TRBV5-4	TRBJ1-2	13
CASSSRGWRDTDTQYF	TGTGCCAGCAGCTCCCGGGGTTGGCGGGACACAGATACGCAGTATTTT	NA	once	TRBV5-8	TRBJ2-3	16
CASSSVLRQGDEQYF	TGTGCCAGCAGTTCCGTGCTTCGTCAGGGGGACGAGCAGTACTTC	TRBD1	NA	TRBV6-5	TRBJ2-7	15
CASSGSGPNEKLFF	TGTGCCAGTAGCGGAAGCGGGCCGAATGAAAAACTGTTTTTT	NA	NA	TRBV19	TRBJ1-4	14
CASSPGRSETQYF	TGTGCCAGCAGCCCCGGGAGGTCAGAGACCCAGTACTTC	TRBD2	NA	TRBV7-2	TRBJ2-5	13
CAWSQGAGNTIYF	TGTGCCTGGAGTCAGGGGGCCGGAAACACCATATATTTT	TRBD1	NA	TRBV30	TRBJ1-3	13
CAFSRGLDSGELFF	TGTGCCTTTTCTAGGGGGTTGGACTCCGGGGAGCTGTTTTTT	NA	once	TRBV4-2	TRBJ2-2	14
CASSAHRDRGNSPLHF	TGTGCCAGCAGCGCTCACCGGGACAGGGGTAATTCACCCCTCCACTTT	TRBD1	NA	TRBV9	TRBJ1-6	16
CASSPGDMNTEAFF	TGCGCCAGCAGCCCCGGGGACATGAACACTGAAGCTTTCTTT	NA	NA	TRBV5-1	TRBJ1-1	14
CASIQSHMNTGELFF	TGTGCCAGTATACAGAGCCACATGAACACCGGGGAGCTGTTTTTT	NA	NA	TRBV19	TRBJ2-2	15
CASRVQGGSEAFF	TGCGCCAGCCGCGTTCAAGGGGGCTCTGAAGCTTTCTTT	TRBD1	NA	TRBV4-1	TRBJ1-1	13
CASSPRTGAQETQYF	TGTGCCAGCTCACCTAGGACAGGAGCCCAAGAGACCCAGTACTTC	TRBD1	NA	TRBV18	TRBJ2-5	15
CASSLTVYSYEQYF	TGTGCCAGTAGTCTCACAGTCTACTCCTACGAGCAGTACTTC	NA	few	TRBV19	TRBJ2-7	14